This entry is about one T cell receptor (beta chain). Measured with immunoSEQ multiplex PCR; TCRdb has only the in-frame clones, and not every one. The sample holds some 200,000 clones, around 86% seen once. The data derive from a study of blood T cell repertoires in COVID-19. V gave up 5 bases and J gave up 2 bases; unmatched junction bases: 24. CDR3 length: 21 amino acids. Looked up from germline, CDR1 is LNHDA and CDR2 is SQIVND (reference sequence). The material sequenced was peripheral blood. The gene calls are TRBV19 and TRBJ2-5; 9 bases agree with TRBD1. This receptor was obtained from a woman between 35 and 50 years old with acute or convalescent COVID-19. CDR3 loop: CASSSWDRERSPQSSQETQYF. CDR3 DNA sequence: TGTGCCAGTAGTTCTTGGGACAGGGAGAGGTCCCCACAGTCGAGTCAAGAGACCCAGTACTTC.